This TCR beta chain came from a study of cytomegalovirus exposure and HLA in healthy donors. Broader study findings: Common viral pathogens seemed, in a later analysis, to connect with several of the most significant clusters. It was 164 TCR beta chains that were listed as cytomegalovirus-associated. CMV serostatus was the only immune exposure information that was available. The authors confirmed in vitro that a few CMV-associated chains were specific for CMV antigens.

V shed 0 bases and J shed 5 bases, with 11 bases lying between them. CDR1 is SGDLS, CDR2 YYNGEE, per germline. The CDR3 contains 14 residues. Primers for the PCR totalled 60 Vbeta and 13 Jbeta. The repertoire was sequenced with immunoSEQ multiplex PCR; TCRdb's copy has only in-frame clones and lacks some. Found here are roughly 120,000 clones, 50% to 70% of them singletons; the top ten hold roughly 10%. Turning to this clone: Its antigen is unidentified.

Sequencing was performed on PBMCs. This chain joins TRBV9 and TRBJ1-1; tentative D call: TRBD1 (5 bases). The sequence derives from a woman between 40 and 55 years old in good health and CMV-seropositive. The CDR3 DNA sequence: TGTGCCAGCAGCGTAGGGGGCTCTCCGACTGAAGCTTTCTTT. This sequence encodes CASSVGGSPTEAFF.